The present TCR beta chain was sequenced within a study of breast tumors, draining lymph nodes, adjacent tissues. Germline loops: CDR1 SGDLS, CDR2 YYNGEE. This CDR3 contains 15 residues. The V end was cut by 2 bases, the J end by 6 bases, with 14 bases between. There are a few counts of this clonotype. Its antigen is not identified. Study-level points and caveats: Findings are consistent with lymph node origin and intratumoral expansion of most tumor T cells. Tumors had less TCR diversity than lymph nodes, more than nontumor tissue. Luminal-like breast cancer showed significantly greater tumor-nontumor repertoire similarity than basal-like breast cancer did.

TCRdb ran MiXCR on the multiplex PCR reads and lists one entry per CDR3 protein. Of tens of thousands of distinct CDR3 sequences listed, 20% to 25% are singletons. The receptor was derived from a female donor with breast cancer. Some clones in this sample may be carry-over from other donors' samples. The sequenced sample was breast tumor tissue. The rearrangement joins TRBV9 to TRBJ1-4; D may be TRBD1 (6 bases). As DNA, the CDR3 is TGTGCCAGCAGCGTTGGGGGGGGCTGGGATGAAAAACTGTTTTTT. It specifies CASSVGGGWDEKLFF.